Each of the 26 T cell receptor beta chains below was sequenced from the same sample in a study of blood T cells in healthy people across ages. Alongside a J-beta primer mix, a sample-barcoded 5' primer served in a second PCR lasting roughly 6 to 11 cycles. TCRdb independently ran MiXCR on the 5' RACE reads; one entry per CDR3 protein. This table holds 1.5 million to 2 million distinct CDR3 sequences, roughly 27% found once. The sample consisted of blood. The receptors were gathered from a young woman in good health.

In the case of this clonotype: It may be a read error: a sequence one base away is much more abundant. The chain couples TRBV5-5 to TRBJ1-5, with 7 bases aligning to TRBD1. The J call is in doubt because the DNA end fits TRBJ2-3 better. The CDR3 covers 18 residues. CDR1 and CDR2 from the germline V gene are SGHKS and YYEKEE (reference sequence). The CDR3 DNA reads as TGTGCCAGCAGCCTCACACTGACAGGGTTTGATCGCAATCAGCCCCAGTATTTT. Translation gives CASSLTLTGFDRNQPQYF.

The chain recombines TRBV20-1 with TRBJ2-5; D is perhaps TRBD2 (5 bases). This CDR3 is built from 14 residues. The V gene's germline CDR1 is DFQATT and CDR2 SNEGSKA (reference sequence). Trimming left V 3 bases short and J 2 bases short, with 13 bases between. The CDR3 nucleotides are TGCAGTGCTAGTGGAGGATGGGGACAAGAGACCCAGTACTTC. The encoded protein is CSASGGWGQETQYF.

This clonotype was seen more than once but under ten times. The J gene is TRBJ2-2, the V gene TRBV14; TRBD2 might be the D (6 bases). CDR3 length: 13 residues. From germline, CDR1 is SGHDN and CDR2 FVKESK. Trimming left V 6 bases short and J 7 bases short, with 12 bases between. CDR3: CASRTGGFGELFF. DNA of the CDR3: TGTGCCAGCAGGACCGGAGGGTTCGGGGAGCTGTTTTTT.

Concerning this clonotype: The junction departs from the called germline gene at one end, perhaps through a read error. The genes are TRBV9 and TRBJ2-1, with 12 bases that match TRBD1. This CDR3 has 15 residues. CDR1 SGDLS and CDR2 YYNGEE come from the germline V gene. The CDR3 nucleotides are TGTGCCAGCACTCCGGGGACAGGGGGCTACGATGAGCAGTTCTTC. Translation gives CASTPGTGGYDEQFF.

With respect to this clonotype: A read error may be the cause here, since a much bigger clone is one base away. The gene calls are TRBV5-1 and TRBJ1-2; maybe TRBD1 (6 bases). Germline CDR1 reads SGHRS; CDR2 reads YFSETQ. This CDR3 has 14 residues. Here the CDR3 DNA reads TGCGCCGGCAGACGGGACACCGGCGGTGATGGCTACACCTTC. It yields the protein CAGRRDTGGDGYTF.

This clonotype was counted many times. The J gene is TRBJ2-5, the V gene TRBV5-1; D is ambiguous. The CDR3 spans 14 residues. Trimming removed 2 bases at V and 5 bases at J, with 13 bases between. Germline V gene lookup returns CDR1 SGHRS and CDR2 YFSETQ. The CDR3 loop reads CASSFGTDGETQYF. The DNA of the CDR3 is TGCGCCAGCAGCTTTGGCACTGATGGCGAGACCCAGTACTTC.

The sample holds a few counts of this clonotype. The V call is TRBV2, the J call TRBJ2-3, with D maybe TRBD1 (5 bases). V was clipped by 4 bases and J by 0 bases, with 8 bases between them. Germline V CDR1 and CDR2: SNHLY, FYNNEI. CDR3 length: 14 amino acids. CDR3 nucleotide sequence: TGTGCCAGCAGTGGGACAATCAGCACAGATACGCAGTATTTT. It encodes CASSGTISTDTQYF.

This clonotype has ten or more counts. In DNA form, the CDR3 reads TGCGCCAGCAGTGAGCCCAGGGGGAGCTACGAAAACATTCAGTACTTC. Translated, it gives CASSEPRGSYENIQYF. The chain uses TRBV10-2 and TRBJ2-4; 7 nucleotides line up with TRBD1. Losses at the gene ends were 2 bases for V and 5 bases for J; bases not matched to a gene: 9. Germline V CDR1 and CDR2: WSHSY, SAAADI. The CDR3 extends over 16 amino acids.

This chain uses TRBV7-3 with TRBJ2-3, with 11 bases matching TRBD2. The germline CDR1 and CDR2 sequences are SGHTA and FQGTGA. The CDR3 sequence is 14 residues long. V dropped 5 bases and J dropped 5; count of bases not matched to a gene: 3. The CDR3: CASSIAGGRDTQYF. The CDR3 DNA reads as TGTGCCAGCAGCATAGCGGGGGGGAGAGATACGCAGTATTTT. Together with reference TRBV7-3 and TRBJ2-3, the CDR3 gives the full variable domain: GAGVSQTPSNKVTEKGKYVELRCDPISGHTALYWYRQSLGQGPEFLIYFQGTGAADDSGLPNDRFFAVRPEGSVSTLKIQRTERGDSAVYLCASSIAGGRDTQYFGPGTRLTVL.

This clonotype was picked up a small number of times. The rearrangement links TRBV28 to TRBJ2-7, with TRBD2 matching 8 bases. CDR1 and CDR2 from the germline V gene are MDHEN and SYDVKM. The CDR3 is 17 amino acids. J was trimmed by 2 bases and V by 2 bases; bases with no gene match: 11. The CDR3: CASSLRPSGSHAYEQYF. In DNA form, the CDR3 reads TGTGCCAGCAGTTTAAGGCCTAGCGGGTCTCATGCCTACGAGCAGTACTTC.

The chain combines TRBV7-9 with TRBJ2-7, with 8 bases lining up with TRBD1. Trimming cost V 3 bases and J 5 bases; bases outside gene matches: 6. This CDR3 has 14 residues. Germline-derived CDR1 and CDR2 are SEHNR and FQNEAQ (reference sequence). CDR3 residues: CASSLTGVGNEQYF. The CDR3 DNA reads TGTGCCAGCAGCTTGACAGGGGTAGGGAACGAGCAGTACTTC.

This clonotype has just a few counts. The germline gene is not matched at one end of the junction; a read error may be the cause. The chain combines TRBV9 with TRBJ2-5, with TRBD2 matching over 10 bases. CDR3 length equals 14 residues. Germline V gene lookup returns CDR1 SGDLS and CDR2 YYNGEE. The DNA for the CDR3 is TGTGCCGGCAGCGTAGCGGGGGGCAAAGAGACCCAGTACTTC. It translates to CAGSVAGGKETQYF.

This clonotype was detected a few times. This sequence joins TRBV15 and TRBJ2-1; 12 bases map to TRBD2. J gave up 10 bases and V 5 bases, and 9 bases lay outside the gene matches. Germline V gene data show CDR1 as LNHNV and CDR2 as YYDKDF (reference sequence). The CDR3 loop spans 15 amino acids. The CDR3 DNA reads TGTGCCACCAGCGGTGAACTAGCGGGAGGAGTGGAGCAGTTCTTC. This codes for CATSGELAGGVEQFF. Full variable domain (missing parts from reference TRBV15 and TRBJ2-1): DAMVIQNPRYQVTQFGKPVTLSCSQTLNHNVMYWYQQKSSQAPKLLFHYYDKDFNNEADTPDNFQSRRPNTSFCFLDIRSPGLGDTAMYLCATSGELAGGVEQFFGPGTRLTVL.

This clonotype was recorded a few times. The chain links TRBV6-5 to TRBJ2-1; a weak D match, TRBD2 (7 bases). Trimming left V 5 bases short and J 7 bases short, with 18 bases between. CDR3 size: 15 residues. CDR1 MNHEY and CDR2 SVGAGI come from the germline V gene. CDR3 protein: CASSSLGGGYNEQFF. The CDR3 bases are TGTGCCAGCAGTAGCCTGGGCGGGGGCTATAATGAGCAGTTCTTC.

This clonotype showed up just a few times. V usage is TRBV6-5 and J usage is TRBJ2-7; D gene ambiguous. The germline V gene encodes CDR1 MNHEY and CDR2 SVGAGI. This CDR3 is built from 20 residues. The V end lost 4 bases, the J end lost 6 bases, and 34 bases lay between the germline ends. The CDR3 DNA reads TGTGCCAGCAGTTTGATCAGGCCACACAACATGGAAGGAAGTCTGGGCGAGCAGTACTTC. Amino acids: CASSLIRPHNMEGSLGEQYF.

This clonotype showed up many times. The chain carries TRBV4-1 and TRBJ2-7; D might be TRBD1 (6 bases). The germline gives CDR1 MGHRA, CDR2 YSYEKL. V lost 1 base and J 3 bases, leaving 13 bases between the germline ends. CDR3 size: 15 residues. For the CDR3, the DNA is TGCGCCAGCAGCCAAGGAGAGGACAGTGTCTACGAGCAGTACTTC. Protein product: CASSQGEDSVYEQYF.

The J gene is TRBJ2-5, the V gene TRBV20-1, with 9 bases matching TRBD2. Trimming cost V 2 bases and J 11 bases; bases outside gene matches: 15. The germline V gene encodes CDR1 DFQATT and CDR2 SNEGSKA (reference sequence). This CDR3 is 15 amino acids long. CDR3 DNA sequence: TGCAGTGCTAGAACCAGGGCTAGCGGGAACAATGAGCAGTACTTC. This translates into CSARTRASGNNEQYF.

This clonotype was observed once. V gene TRBV24-1 combines with J gene TRBJ2-1; 8 bases match TRBD2. Germline CDR1 is KGHDR and CDR2 is SFDVKD. This CDR3 has 14 residues. The J segment lost 7 bases and the V segment lost 3 bases, leaving 4 bases of the junction unmatched. This CDR3 is CATSDGGLGNEQFF. Written as DNA, the CDR3 is TGTGCCACCAGTGATGGGGGACTAGGGAATGAGCAGTTCTTC.

This chain connects TRBV18 to TRBJ1-5, with D uncertain. The germline gives CDR1 KGHSH, CDR2 LQKENI. This CDR3 region has 16 residues. V was pared by 0 bases and J by 4 bases, with 13 bases between. As DNA, the CDR3 is TGTGCCAGCTCACCACCGGGAAGTCTAGCAAATCAGCCCCAGCATTTT. Translation gives CASSPPGSLANQPQHF. The variable domain in full, with the rest retrieved from reference TRBV18 and TRBJ1-5, is NAGVMQNPRHLVRRRGQEARLRCSPMKGHSHVYWYRQLPEEGLKFMVYLQKENIIDESGMPKERFSAEFPKEGPSILRIQQVVRGDSAAYFCASSPPGSLANQPQHFGDGTRLSIL.

The table lists this clonotype with many counts. The rearrangement links TRBV5-1 to TRBJ2-1; 7 nucleotides agree with TRBD2. Germline V gene data show CDR1 as SGHRS and CDR2 as YFSETQ. The CDR3 sequence is 13 residues long. Trimming at V came to 3 bases and at J to 5 bases, leaving 2 bases not matched to a gene. The CDR3, as DNA: TGCGCCAGCAGCTGGGCGGGGGACAATGAGCAGTTCTTC. This codes for CASSWAGDNEQFF.

The genes are TRBV4-1 and TRBJ2-3, with 14 nucleotides matching TRBD2. V was clipped by 5 bases and J by 4 bases; unmatched bases: 8. This CDR3 is 17 amino acids long. From germline, CDR1 is MGHRA and CDR2 YSYEKL. CDR3 bases: TGCGCCAGCAGCAAGCGACTAGCGGGGGGGGAGGCAGATACGCAGTATTTT. Translation gives CASSKRLAGGEADTQYF.

A few counts support this clonotype. The chain recombines TRBV2 with TRBJ2-1; 8 nucleotides align to TRBD1. This CDR3 is 11 amino acids long. V lost 6 bases to trimming and J lost 15 bases; unmatched junction nucleotides: 7. Germline V gene lookup returns CDR1 SNHLY and CDR2 FYNNEI. Here the CDR3 DNA reads TGTGCCAGCAGCGAGGACAGGGTCGCGTTCTTC. This codes for CASSEDRVAFF.

This rearrangement joins TRBV30 to TRBJ2-2, with TRBD2 identical over 8 bases. CDR1 is GTSNPN, CDR2 SVGIG, per germline (reference sequence). V lost 3 bases and J lost 6; bases outside the gene matches: 6. The CDR3 spans 14 residues. CDR3 nucleotides: TGTGCCTGGAGAGGGACTAGTAATCCCGGGGAGCTGTTTTTT. It translates to CAWRGTSNPGELFF.

The chain is built from TRBV6-1 and TRBJ1-6, with unresolved D. The CDR3 is made up of 14 amino acids. The germline CDR1 and CDR2 sequences are MNHNS and SASEGT. Trimming pared 1 base from V and 3 bases from J, leaving 4 bases between. The CDR3 spells CASSEGGYNSPLHF. As DNA, the CDR3 is TGTGCCAGCAGTGAAGGGGGCTATAATTCACCCCTCCACTTT.

This clonotype occurred many times. This chain connects TRBV12-3 or TRBV12-4 to TRBJ2-3; D not resolved. The CDR3 sequence is 11 residues long. The ends were cut back, 8 bases at V and 2 bases at J, with 5 bases in the middle. The CDR3 loop reads CASADTDTQYF. The CDR3 bases are TGTGCCAGCGCTGACACAGATACGCAGTATTTT.

About this clonotype: Given the absence of the conserved phenylalanine or tryptophan at the CDR3 end, a read error is likely. The chain combines TRBV9 with TRBJ2-1; the D gene is possibly TRBD1 (6 bases). The CDR3 spans 15 residues. Trimming cost V 4 bases and J 0 bases, with 11 bases left between them. Germline V gene data show CDR1 as SGDLS and CDR2 as YYNGEE. Here the CDR3 reads CASSLTGFSYNEQFL. CDR3 DNA sequence: TGTGCCAGCAGCTTAACAGGGTTCTCCTACAATGAGCAGTTCTTG.